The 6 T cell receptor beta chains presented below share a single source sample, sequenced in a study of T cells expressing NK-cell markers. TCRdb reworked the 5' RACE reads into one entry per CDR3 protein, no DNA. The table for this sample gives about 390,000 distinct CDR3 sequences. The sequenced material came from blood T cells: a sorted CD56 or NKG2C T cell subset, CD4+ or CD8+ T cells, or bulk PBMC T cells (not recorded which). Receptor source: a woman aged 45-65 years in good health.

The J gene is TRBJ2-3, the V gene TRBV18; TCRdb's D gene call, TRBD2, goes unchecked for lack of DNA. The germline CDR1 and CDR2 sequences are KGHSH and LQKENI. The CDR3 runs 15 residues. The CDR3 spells CASSPTRASADTQYF.

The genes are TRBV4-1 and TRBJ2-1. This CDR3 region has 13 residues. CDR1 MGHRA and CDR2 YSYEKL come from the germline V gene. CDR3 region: CASSPSLMNEQFF.

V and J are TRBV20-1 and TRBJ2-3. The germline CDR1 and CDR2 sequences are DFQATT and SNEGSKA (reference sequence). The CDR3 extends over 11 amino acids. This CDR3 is CSAPYWDTQYF.

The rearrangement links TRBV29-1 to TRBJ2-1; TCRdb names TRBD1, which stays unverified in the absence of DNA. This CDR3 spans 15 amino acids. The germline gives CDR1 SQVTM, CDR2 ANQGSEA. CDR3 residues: CSSMGPGGRANEQFF.

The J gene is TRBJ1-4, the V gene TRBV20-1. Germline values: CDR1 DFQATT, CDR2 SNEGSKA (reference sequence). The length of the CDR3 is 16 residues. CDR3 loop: CSARDRALRTNEKLFF.

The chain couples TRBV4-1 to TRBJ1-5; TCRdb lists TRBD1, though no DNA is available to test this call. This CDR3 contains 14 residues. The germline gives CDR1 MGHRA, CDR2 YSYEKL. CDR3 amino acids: CASSTPGSSQPQHF.